These 13 T cell receptor beta chains share one sample of origin, sequenced in a study of cytomegalovirus exposure and HLA in healthy donors. 60 Vbeta and 13 Jbeta primers were used in PCR. Sequenced by immunoSEQ multiplex PCR; TCRdb stores in-frame clones only, minus some. Of some 200,000 clones listed, 75% to 90% are singletons. The specimen was PBMCs. The receptors were gathered from a woman in her 50s in good health and CMV-seropositive.

V gene TRBV6-5 combines with J gene TRBJ2-7; D might be TRBD1 (6 bases). The germline V gene has CDR1 MNHEY and CDR2 SVGAGI. The CDR3 runs to 15 residues. V was shortened by 2 bases and J by 0 bases, with 11 bases between the two germline ends. The CDR3 DNA is TGTGCCAGCAGTTACCCCTTAGGGGGCTCCTACGAGCAGTACTTC. Residues: CASSYPLGGSYEQYF.

The V and J genes are TRBV19 and TRBJ1-3; D perhaps matches TRBD1 (6 bases). Trimming cost V 2 bases and J 0 bases, with 17 bases left between them. From germline, CDR1 is LNHDA and CDR2 SQIVND (reference sequence). The CDR3 runs 18 residues. The CDR3 is CASSIPGQMDASGNTIYF. In nucleotides, the CDR3 is TGTGCCAGTAGTATACCTGGACAGATGGACGCCTCTGGAAACACCATATATTTT.

V usage is TRBV5-1 and J usage is TRBJ2-1, with D hard to call. CDR3 length equals 15 residues. V lost 1 base to trimming and J lost 1 base, with 9 bases between them. In germline, CDR1 is SGHRS, CDR2 YFSETQ. In DNA form, the CDR3 reads TGCGCCAGCAGCTTGAGGCTAGTATCCTACAATGAGCAGTTCTTC. Translating it yields CASSLRLVSYNEQFF.

The chain is built from TRBV28 and TRBJ2-3; D gene ambiguous. The V end was cut by 2 bases, the J end by 0 bases, with 12 bases between. The CDR3 length is 16 residues. Germline values: CDR1 MDHEN, CDR2 SYDVKM. The CDR3 spells CASSLLGGASTDTQYF. CDR3 nucleotides: TGTGCCAGCAGTTTACTCGGCGGAGCTAGCACAGATACGCAGTATTTT.

This clone appeared a few times. The V call is TRBV29-1, the J call TRBJ1-3; no clear D. CDR3 length equals 14 residues. Trimming left V 0 bases short and J 0 bases short, with 6 bases between. Per germline, CDR1 SQVTM and CDR2 ANQGSEA. The CDR3 reads CSVEEQSSGNTIYF. In DNA, the CDR3 is TGCAGCGTTGAAGAACAGAGCTCTGGAAACACCATATATTTT.

The chain recombines TRBV5-1 with TRBJ2-1, with no clear D. This CDR3 has 15 amino acids. V lost 2 bases to trimming and J lost 0 bases, with 9 bases between them. Germline V CDR1 and CDR2: SGHRS, YFSETQ. The CDR3 nucleotides read TGCGCCAGCAGCTTCCACGCCAGCTCCTACAATGAGCAGTTCTTC. Amino acid sequence: CASSFHASSYNEQFF.

The rearrangement links TRBV7-2 to TRBJ2-5; TRBD2 matches at 15 bases. The CDR3 contains 18 residues. Germline V gene sequence: CDR1 SGHTA, CDR2 FQGNSA. After removal of 3 bases from V and 5 bases from J, the junction contained 10 bases not matched to a gene. CDR3 DNA: TGTGCCAGCAGCTTGTCTTCCGGGACTAGCGGGAGGCGGGAGACCCAGTACTTC. This codes for CASSLSSGTSGRRETQYF.

The V gene is TRBV6-5, the J gene TRBJ2-7; a possible D gene is TRBD1 (5 bases). V was trimmed by 2 bases and J by 6 bases, leaving 8 bases between them. The CDR3 extends over 12 amino acids. CDR1 MNHEY and CDR2 SVGAGI come from the germline V gene. CDR3 nucleotide sequence: TGTGCCAGCAGTTACAAGGGGTCCGAGCAGTACTTC. This sequence encodes CASSYKGSEQYF.

The chain has TRBV28 and TRBJ1-2; 7 bases are shared with TRBD1. Trimming cost V 6 bases and J 0 bases; bases outside gene matches: 7. The CDR3 sequence is 15 residues long. The V gene's germline CDR1 is MDHEN and CDR2 SYDVKM. The DNA of the CDR3 is TGTGCCAGCAGGCCGGGACAGCTTTCTAACTATGGCTACACCTTC. Its translation: CASRPGQLSNYGYTF.

The chain combines TRBV6-4 with TRBJ2-3, with 11 bases that match TRBD1. Germline V gives CDR1 MRHNA, CDR2 SNTAGT. Losses at the gene ends were 6 bases for V and 3 bases for J; bases not matched to a gene: 2. The CDR3 is 14 residues long. The CDR3 protein is CASSGTGGTDTQYF. The CDR3 DNA is TGTGCCAGCAGCGGGACAGGGGGAACAGATACGCAGTATTTT.

The chain employs TRBV29-1 and TRBJ2-7; D remains ambiguous. The ends were cut back, 3 bases at V and 2 bases at J, with 8 bases in the middle. Germline lookup yields CDR1 SQVTM and CDR2 ANQGSEA. This CDR3 is 12 amino acids long. This CDR3 is CSVENGPYEQYF. As DNA, the CDR3 is TGCAGCGTTGAGAACGGTCCCTACGAGCAGTACTTC.

The rearrangement links TRBV19 to TRBJ1-2, with D hard to call. V was clipped by 11 bases and J by 4 bases, with 14 bases between them. There are 12 residues in the CDR3. Germline lookup yields CDR1 LNHDA and CDR2 SQIVND (reference sequence). CDR3 nucleotides: TGTGCCGCCAGAGCTCTAGGCTATGGCTACACCTTC. Translating gives CAARALGYGYTF.

The J gene is TRBJ2-1, the V gene TRBV2; no clear D gene. The CDR3 consists of 13 residues. The V gene's germline CDR1 is SNHLY and CDR2 FYNNEI. Trimming cost V 7 bases and J 5 bases, with 12 bases left between them. This CDR3 is CASNDESDNEQFF. CDR3 DNA: TGTGCCAGCAATGACGAGTCTGACAATGAGCAGTTCTTC.